This TCR beta chain was recovered during a study of blood T cell repertoires in COVID-19. On the study more broadly: Acute-phase and convalescent COVID-19 samples originated in the United States, Italy and Spain. Sources were T cells, B-cell-depleted T cells, or PBMCs; the material itself was cDNA or gDNA.

After removal of 2 bases from V and 3 bases from J, the junction contained 10 bases not matched to a gene. This CDR3 comprises 16 residues. CDR1 is MNHEY and CDR2 is SVGEGT in the germline V gene. Sequenced by immunoSEQ multiplex PCR; TCRdb stores in-frame clones only, minus some. The sample has over 10,000 clones, around nine tenths seen once. This clone came up once. The chain couples TRBV6-2 or TRBV6-3 to TRBJ2-7; 7 positions match TRBD2. The source of this sequence is an older man with acute or convalescent COVID-19. The sequenced sample consisted of peripheral blood. CDR3: CASSYTAGASLYEQYF. The DNA of the CDR3 is TGTGCCAGCAGTTACACGGCGGGAGCGTCCCTCTACGAGCAGTACTTC.